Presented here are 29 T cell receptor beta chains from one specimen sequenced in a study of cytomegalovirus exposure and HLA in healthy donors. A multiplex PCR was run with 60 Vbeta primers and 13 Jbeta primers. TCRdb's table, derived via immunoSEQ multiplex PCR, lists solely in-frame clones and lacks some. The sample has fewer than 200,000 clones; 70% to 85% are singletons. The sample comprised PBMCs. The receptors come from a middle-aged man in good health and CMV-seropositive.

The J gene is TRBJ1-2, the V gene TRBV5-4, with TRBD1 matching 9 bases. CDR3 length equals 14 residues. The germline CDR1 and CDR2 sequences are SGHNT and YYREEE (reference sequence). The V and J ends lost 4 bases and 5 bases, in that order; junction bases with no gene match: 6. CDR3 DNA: TGTGCCAGCAGCGGGGGGGGACAGGGATATGGCTACACCTTC. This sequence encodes CASSGGGQGYGYTF.

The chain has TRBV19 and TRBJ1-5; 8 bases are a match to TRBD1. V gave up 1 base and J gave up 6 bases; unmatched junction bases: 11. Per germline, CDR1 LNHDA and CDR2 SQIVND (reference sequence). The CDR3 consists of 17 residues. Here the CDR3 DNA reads TGTGCCAGTAGTATAGGGTTGCGGACAGGGCTATCTCAGCCCCAGCATTTT. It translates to CASSIGLRTGLSQPQHF.

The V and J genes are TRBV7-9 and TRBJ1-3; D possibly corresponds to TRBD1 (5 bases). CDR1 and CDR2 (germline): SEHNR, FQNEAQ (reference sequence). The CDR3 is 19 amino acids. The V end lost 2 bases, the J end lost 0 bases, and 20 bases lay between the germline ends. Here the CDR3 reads CASSLRGQGLFLSGNTIYF. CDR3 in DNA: TGTGCCAGCAGCTTAAGAGGGCAGGGACTCTTCCTCTCTGGAAACACCATATATTTT.

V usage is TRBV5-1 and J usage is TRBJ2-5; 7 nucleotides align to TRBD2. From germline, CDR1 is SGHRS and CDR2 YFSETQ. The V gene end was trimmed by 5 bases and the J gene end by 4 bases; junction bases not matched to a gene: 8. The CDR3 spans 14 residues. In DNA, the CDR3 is TGCGCCAGCAGGGGACTCCCGGGGGGAGAGACCCAGTACTTC. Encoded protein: CASRGLPGGETQYF.

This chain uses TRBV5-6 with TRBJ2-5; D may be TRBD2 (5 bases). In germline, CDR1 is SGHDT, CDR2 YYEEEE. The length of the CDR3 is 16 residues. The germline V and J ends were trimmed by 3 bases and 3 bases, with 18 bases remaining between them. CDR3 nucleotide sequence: TGTGCCAGCAGCTGGGAGCGAGCGTCCCCCAAAGAGACCCAGTACTTC. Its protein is CASSWERASPKETQYF.

The CDR3 sequence is CASSSLRDRGLGYGYTF. In DNA form, the CDR3 reads TGTGCCAGCAGCAGCCTCCGGGACAGGGGGCTTGGCTATGGCTACACCTTC. The chain uses TRBV27 and TRBJ1-2; 12 nucleotides match TRBD1. V shed 6 bases and J 4 bases; nucleotides not matched to a gene: 12. Germline V gene lookup returns CDR1 MNHEY and CDR2 SMNVEV (reference sequence). This CDR3 has 17 amino acids.

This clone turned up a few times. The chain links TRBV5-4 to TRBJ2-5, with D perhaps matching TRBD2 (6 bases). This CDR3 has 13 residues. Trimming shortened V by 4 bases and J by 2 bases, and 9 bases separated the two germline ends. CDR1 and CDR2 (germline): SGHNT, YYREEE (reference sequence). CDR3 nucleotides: TGTGCCAGCAGCAGGACTAATCAAGAGACCCAGTACTTC. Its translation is CASSRTNQETQYF. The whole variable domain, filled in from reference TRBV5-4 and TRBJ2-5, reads ETGVTQSPTHLIKTRGQQVTLRCSSQSGHNTVSWYQQALGQGPQFIFQYYREEENGRGNFPPRFSGLQFPNYSSELNVNALELDDSALYLCASSRTNQETQYFGPGTRLLVL.

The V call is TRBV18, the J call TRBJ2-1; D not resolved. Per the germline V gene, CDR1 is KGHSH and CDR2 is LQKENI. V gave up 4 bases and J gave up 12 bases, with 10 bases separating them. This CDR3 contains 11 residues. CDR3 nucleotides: TGTGCCAGCTCACTGTCCCTCGGGCAGTTCTTC. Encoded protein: CASSLSLGQFF.

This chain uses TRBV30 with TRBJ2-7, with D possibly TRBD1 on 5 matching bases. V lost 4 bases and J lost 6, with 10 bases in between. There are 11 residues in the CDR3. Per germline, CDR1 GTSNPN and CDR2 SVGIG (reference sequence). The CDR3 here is CAWTRVGEQYF. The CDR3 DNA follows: TGTGCCTGGACCAGGGTAGGCGAGCAGTACTTC.

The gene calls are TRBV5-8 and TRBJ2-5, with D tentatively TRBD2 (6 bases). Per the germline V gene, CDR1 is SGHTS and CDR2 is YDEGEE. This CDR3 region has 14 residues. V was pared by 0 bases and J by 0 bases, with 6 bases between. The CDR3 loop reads CASSLAGDQETQYF. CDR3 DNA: TGTGCCAGCAGCTTGGCGGGGGACCAAGAGACCCAGTACTTC.

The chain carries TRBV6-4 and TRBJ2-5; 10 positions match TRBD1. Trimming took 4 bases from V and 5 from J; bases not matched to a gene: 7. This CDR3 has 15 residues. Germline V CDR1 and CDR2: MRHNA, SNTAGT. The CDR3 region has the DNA TGTGCCAGCAGTGCTAGACAGGGGGCCGGGGAGACCCAGTACTTC. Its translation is CASSARQGAGETQYF.

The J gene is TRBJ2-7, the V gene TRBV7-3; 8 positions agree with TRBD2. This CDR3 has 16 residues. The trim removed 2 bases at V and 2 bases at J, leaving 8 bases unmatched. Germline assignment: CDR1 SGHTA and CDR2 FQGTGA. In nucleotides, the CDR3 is TGTGCCAGCAGCTTATCTGTACTAGCGGTAACCTACGAGCAGTACTTC. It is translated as CASSLSVLAVTYEQYF.

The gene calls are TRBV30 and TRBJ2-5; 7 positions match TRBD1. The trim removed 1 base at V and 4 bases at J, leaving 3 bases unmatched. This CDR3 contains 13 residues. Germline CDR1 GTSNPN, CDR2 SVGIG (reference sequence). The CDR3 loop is CAWSAPGGETQYF. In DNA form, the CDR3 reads TGTGCCTGGAGTGCCCCAGGGGGAGAGACCCAGTACTTC. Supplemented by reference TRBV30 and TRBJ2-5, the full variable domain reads SQTIHQWPATLVQPVGSPLSLECTVEGTSNPNLYWYRQAAGRGLQLLFYSVGIGQISSEVPQNLSASRPQDRQFILSSKKLLLSDSGFYLCAWSAPGGETQYFGPGTRLLVL.

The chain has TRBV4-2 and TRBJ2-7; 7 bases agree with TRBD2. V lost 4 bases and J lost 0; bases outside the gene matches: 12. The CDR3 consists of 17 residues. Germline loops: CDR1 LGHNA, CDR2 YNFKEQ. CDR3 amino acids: CASSPIGGSSPSYEQYF. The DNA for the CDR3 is TGTGCCAGCAGCCCCATCGGGGGGAGCTCTCCCTCCTACGAGCAGTACTTC.

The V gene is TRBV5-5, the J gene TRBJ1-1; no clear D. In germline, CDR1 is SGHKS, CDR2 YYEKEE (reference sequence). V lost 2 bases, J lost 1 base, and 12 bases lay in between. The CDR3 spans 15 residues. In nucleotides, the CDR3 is TGTGCCAGCAGCTTTTTCGACGGGAAGAACACTGAAGCTTTCTTT. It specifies CASSFFDGKNTEAFF.

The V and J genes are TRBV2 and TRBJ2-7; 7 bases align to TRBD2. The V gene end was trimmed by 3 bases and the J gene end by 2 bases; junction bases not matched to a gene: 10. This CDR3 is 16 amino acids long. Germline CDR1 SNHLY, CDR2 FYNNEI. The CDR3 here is CASSELGGGPPYEQYF. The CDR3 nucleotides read TGTGCCAGCAGTGAGTTGGGGGGAGGGCCCCCCTACGAGCAGTACTTC.

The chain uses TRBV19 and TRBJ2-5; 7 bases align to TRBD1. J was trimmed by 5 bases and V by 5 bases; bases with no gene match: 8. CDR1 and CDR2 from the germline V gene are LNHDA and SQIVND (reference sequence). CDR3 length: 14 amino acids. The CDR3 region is CASSDRQGWETQYF. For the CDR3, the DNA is TGTGCCAGTAGTGACCGACAGGGCTGGGAGACCCAGTACTTC.

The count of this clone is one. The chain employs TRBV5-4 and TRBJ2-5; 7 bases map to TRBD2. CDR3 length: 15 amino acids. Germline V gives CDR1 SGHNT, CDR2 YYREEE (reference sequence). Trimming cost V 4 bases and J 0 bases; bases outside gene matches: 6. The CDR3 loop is CASSSKAGNQETQYF. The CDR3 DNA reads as TGTGCCAGCAGCAGTAAAGCGGGGAACCAAGAGACCCAGTACTTC.

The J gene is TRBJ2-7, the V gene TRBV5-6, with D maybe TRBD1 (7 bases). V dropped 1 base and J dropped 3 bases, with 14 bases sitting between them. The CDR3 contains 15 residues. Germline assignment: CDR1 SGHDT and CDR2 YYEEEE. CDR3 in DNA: TGTGCCAGCAGCTTGATGACAGGGAGGTACTACGAGCAGTACTTC. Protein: CASSLMTGRYYEQYF.

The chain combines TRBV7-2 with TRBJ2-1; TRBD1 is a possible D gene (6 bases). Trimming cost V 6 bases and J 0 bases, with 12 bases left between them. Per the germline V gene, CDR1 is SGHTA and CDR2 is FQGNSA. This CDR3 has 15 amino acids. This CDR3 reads CASSHAGASYNEQFF. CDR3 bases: TGTGCCAGCAGTCACGCAGGGGCCTCCTACAATGAGCAGTTCTTC.

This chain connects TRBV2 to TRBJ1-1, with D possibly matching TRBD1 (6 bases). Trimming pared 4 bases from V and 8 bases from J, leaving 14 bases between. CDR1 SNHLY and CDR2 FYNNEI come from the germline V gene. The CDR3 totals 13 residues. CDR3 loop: CASSVNRDSEAFF. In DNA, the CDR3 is TGTGCCAGCAGTGTGAACAGGGATTCGGAAGCTTTCTTT.

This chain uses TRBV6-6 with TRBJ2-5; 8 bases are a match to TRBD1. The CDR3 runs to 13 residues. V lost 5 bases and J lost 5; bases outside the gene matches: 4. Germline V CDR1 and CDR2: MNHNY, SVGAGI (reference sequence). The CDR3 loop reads CASSPGGGETQYF. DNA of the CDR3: TGTGCCAGCAGTCCAGGGGGCGGCGAGACCCAGTACTTC.

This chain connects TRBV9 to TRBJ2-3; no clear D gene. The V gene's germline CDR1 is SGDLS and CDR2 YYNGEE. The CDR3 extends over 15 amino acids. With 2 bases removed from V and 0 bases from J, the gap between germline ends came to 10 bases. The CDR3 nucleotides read TGTGCCAGCAGCGTCGACTGGATTAGCACAGATACGCAGTATTTT. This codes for CASSVDWISTDTQYF.

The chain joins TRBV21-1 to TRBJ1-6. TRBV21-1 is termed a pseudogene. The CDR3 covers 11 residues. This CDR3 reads CASSDRSPLHF. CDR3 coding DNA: TGTGCCAGCAGCGATCGGTCACCCCTCCACTTT.

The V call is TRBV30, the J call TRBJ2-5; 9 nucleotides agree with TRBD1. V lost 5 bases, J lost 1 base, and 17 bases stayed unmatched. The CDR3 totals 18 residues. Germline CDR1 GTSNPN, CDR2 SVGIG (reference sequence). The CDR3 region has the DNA TGTGCCTGGGCCCCACCGTTAGGGACAGGGCCCTTCCAAGAGACCCAGTACTTC. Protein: CAWAPPLGTGPFQETQYF.

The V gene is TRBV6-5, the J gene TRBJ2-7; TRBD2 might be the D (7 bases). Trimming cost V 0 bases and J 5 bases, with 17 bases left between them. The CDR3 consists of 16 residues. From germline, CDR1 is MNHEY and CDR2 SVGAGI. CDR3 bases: TGTGCCAGCAGTTACTCAGGGGGAGGGGTGGAAAACGAGCAGTACTTC. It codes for CASSYSGGGVENEQYF.

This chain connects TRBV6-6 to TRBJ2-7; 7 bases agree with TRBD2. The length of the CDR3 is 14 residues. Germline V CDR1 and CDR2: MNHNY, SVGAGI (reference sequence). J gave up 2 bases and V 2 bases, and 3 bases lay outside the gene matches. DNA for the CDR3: TGTGCCAGCAGTTACCGCGGGGGTCCCTACGAGCAGTACTTC. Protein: CASSYRGGPYEQYF.

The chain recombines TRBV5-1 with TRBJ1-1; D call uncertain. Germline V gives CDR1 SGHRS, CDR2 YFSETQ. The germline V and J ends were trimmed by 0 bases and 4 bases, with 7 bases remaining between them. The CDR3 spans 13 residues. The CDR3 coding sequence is TGCGCCAGCAGCTTGGTCCGGGGCACTGAAGCTTTCTTT. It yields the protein CASSLVRGTEAFF. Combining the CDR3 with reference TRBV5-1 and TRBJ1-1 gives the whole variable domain KAGVTQTPRYLIKTRGQQVTLSCSPISGHRSVSWYQQTPGQGLQFLFEYFSETQRNKGNFPGRFSGRQFSNSRSEMNVSTLELGDSALYLCASSLVRGTEAFFGQGTRLTVV.

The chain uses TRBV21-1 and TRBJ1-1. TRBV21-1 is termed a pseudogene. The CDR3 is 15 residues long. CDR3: CASSKGRGGHTEAFF. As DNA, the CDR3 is TGTGCCAGCAGCAAAGGGAGGGGAGGGCACACTGAAGCTTTCTTT.